This T cell receptor beta chain was captured in a study of beta chain features in type 1 diabetes. Study as a whole: All samples combined gave 90 million to 130 million sorted cells for examination.

Whole-study findings and limits: TCRB CDR3s were moderately but significantly shorter in Type 1 diabetes patients in all four CD4+ subsets.

Worth noting for this clone: The target antigen is unknown.

As every portion of the isolated RNA was reverse transcribed, the sequencing read expressed TCRB transcripts. TCRdb's copy holds only in-frame clones and misses some; the assay was immunoSEQ multiplex PCR. The sample records some 250,000 clones, roughly a tenth being singletons. There are 15 residues in the CDR3. The V gene lost 4 bases and the J gene lost 7 bases, with 19 bases spanning the gap. In germline, CDR1 is LGHNA, CDR2 YSLEER. The sequenced material came from naive CD4+ T cells from blood. The receptor's source is a man aged 25-45 years with type 1 diabetes. This rearrangement joins TRBV4-3 to TRBJ1-2; D is unclear. CDR3 bases: TGCGCCAGCAGCCCCGGTACGGGCGGTGGGAGTGGCTACACCTTC. Translation gives CASSPGTGGGSGYTF.